This record covers a single TCR beta chain. As yet, its antigen is unknown. These data are taken from a study of chemoradiotherapy in HPV16-positive cancers. Clones were sequenced by immunoSEQ multiplex PCR, and TCRdb holds only the in-frame ones, with some missing. The table lists 20,000 to 30,000 clones, 85% to 95% of them singletons. Study findings and constraints: In HPV16-positive patients, HPV-responsive T-cell expansion tracked better recurrence-free survival.

The V gene lost 0 bases and the J gene lost 0 bases, with 14 bases spanning the gap. Germline lookup yields CDR1 LGHNA and CDR2 YSLEER. This CDR3 is 18 amino acids long. Sequenced material: blood, taken from a patient who underwent chemoradiotherapy. The clonotype comes from a human donor with HPV-associated anogenital cancer. This chain links TRBV4-3 with TRBJ1-4; D is uncertain. The CDR3 DNA follows: TGCGCCAGCAGCCAAGATCTGCTACGGCTTTCAACTAATGAAAAACTGTTTTTT. This encodes CASSQDLLRLSTNEKLFF.